Described below is a single T cell receptor (beta chain) sequence and its context. The antigen remains undetermined. This sample stems from a study of blood T cells in healthy people across ages. Study conclusions and caveats: Since the PBMCs were unsorted, naive and antigen-experienced cells could not be conclusively compared.

Primers used in a second PCR of roughly 6 to 12 cycles were a sample-barcoded 5' primer and a J-beta primer mix. Using its own MiXCR run on the 5' RACE reads, TCRdb lists one record per CDR3 protein. The sample has around 1,900,000 distinct CDR3 sequences, around 42% seen once. Trimming removed 0 bases from V and 6 bases from J, with 14 bases in between. The CDR3 is 16 residues long. Germline V gene lookup returns CDR1 SGHTA and CDR2 FQGNSA. The chain is built from TRBV7-2 and TRBJ1-4; weak D call: TRBD1 (5 bases). The sample taken for sequencing was blood. The clonotype originates from a human donor in good health. This CDR3 is CASSLALGGGHEKLFF. In DNA, the CDR3 is TGTGCCAGCAGCTTAGCGCTTGGGGGAGGTCATGAAAAACTGTTTTTT.